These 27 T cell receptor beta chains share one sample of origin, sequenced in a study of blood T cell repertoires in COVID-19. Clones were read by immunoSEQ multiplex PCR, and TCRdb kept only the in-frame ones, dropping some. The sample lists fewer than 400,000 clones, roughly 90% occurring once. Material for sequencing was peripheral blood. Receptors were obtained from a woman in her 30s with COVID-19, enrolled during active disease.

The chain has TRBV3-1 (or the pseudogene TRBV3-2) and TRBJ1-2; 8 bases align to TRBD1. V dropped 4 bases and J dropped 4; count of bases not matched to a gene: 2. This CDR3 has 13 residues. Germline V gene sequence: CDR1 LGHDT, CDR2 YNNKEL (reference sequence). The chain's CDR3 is CASSPGQVYGYTF. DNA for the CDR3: TGTGCCAGCAGCCCGGGACAGGTCTATGGCTACACCTTC.

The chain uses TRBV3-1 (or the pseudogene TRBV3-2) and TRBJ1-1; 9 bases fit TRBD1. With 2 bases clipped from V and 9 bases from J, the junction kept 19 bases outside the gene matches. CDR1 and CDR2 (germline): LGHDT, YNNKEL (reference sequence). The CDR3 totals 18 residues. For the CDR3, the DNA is TGTGCCAGCAGCCAACCTGCTCCGGGACAGGGCCCACGTCGTCAAGCTTTCTTT. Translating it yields CASSQPAPGQGPRRQAFF.

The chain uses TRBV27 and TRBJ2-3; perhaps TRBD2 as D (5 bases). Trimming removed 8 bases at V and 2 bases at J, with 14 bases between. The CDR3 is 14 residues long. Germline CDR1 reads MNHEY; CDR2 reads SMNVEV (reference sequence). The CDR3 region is CASSVGIYTDTQYF. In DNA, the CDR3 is TGTGCCAGCTCGGTCGGGATTTACACAGATACGCAGTATTTT.

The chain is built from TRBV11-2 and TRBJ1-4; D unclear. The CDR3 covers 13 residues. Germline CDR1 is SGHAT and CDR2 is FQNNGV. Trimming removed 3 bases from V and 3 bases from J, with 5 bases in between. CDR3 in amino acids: CASSLGANEKLFF. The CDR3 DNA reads TGTGCCAGCAGCTTGGGAGCTAATGAAAAACTGTTTTTT.

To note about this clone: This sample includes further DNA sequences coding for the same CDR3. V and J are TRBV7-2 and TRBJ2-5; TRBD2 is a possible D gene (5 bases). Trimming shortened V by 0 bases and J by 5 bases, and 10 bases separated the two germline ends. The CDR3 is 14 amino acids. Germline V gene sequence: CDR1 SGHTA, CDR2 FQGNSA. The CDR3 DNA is TGTGCCAGCAGCTTAGCGGGCGCGGGTGAGACCCAGTACTTC. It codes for CASSLAGAGETQYF.

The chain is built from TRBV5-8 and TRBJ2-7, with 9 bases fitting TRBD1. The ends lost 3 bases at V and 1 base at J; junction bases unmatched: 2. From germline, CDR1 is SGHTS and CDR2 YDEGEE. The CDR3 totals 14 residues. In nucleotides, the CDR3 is TGTGCCAGCAGCTGGGGGACAGGGTCCTACGAGCAGTACGTC. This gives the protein CASSWGTGSYEQYV.

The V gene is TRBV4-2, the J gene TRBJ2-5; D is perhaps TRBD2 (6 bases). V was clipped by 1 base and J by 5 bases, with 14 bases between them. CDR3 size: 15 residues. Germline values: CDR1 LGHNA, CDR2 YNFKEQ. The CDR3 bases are TGTGCCAGCAGCCAAGTGCCAGGCCGGGGGGAGACCCAGTACTTC. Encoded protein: CASSQVPGRGETQYF.

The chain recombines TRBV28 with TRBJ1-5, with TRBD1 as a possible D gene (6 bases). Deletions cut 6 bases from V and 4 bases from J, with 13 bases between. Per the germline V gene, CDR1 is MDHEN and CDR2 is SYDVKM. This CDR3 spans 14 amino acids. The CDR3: CASRSRQVNQPQHF. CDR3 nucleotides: TGTGCCAGCAGGTCGAGACAGGTTAATCAGCCCCAGCATTTT.

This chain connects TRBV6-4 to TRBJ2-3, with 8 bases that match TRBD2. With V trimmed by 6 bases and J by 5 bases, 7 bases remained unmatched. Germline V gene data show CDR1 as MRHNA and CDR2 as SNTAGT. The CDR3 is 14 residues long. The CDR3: CASSLRGDQDTQYF. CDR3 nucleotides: TGTGCCAGCAGCTTGCGGGGGGATCAAGATACGCAGTATTTT.

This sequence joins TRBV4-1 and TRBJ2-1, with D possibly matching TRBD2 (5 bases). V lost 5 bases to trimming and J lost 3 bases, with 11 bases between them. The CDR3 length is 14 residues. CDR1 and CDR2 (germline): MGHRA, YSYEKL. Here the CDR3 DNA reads TGCGCCAGCAGCGAACACCGGGGCTACAATGAGCAGTTCTTC. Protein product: CASSEHRGYNEQFF.

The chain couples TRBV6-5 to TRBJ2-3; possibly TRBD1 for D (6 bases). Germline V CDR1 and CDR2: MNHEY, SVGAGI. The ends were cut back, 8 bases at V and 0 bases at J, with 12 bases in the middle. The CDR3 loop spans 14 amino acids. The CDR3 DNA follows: TGTGCCAGCGTCACTGGGACAAGCACAGATACGCAGTATTTT. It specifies CASVTGTSTDTQYF.

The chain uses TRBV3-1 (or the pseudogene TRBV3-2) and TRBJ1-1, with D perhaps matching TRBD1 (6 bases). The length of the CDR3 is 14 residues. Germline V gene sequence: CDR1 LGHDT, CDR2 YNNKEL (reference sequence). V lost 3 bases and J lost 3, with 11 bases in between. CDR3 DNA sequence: TGTGCCAGCAGCCAGGTCAGGGGTGACACTGAAGCTTTCTTT. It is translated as CASSQVRGDTEAFF.

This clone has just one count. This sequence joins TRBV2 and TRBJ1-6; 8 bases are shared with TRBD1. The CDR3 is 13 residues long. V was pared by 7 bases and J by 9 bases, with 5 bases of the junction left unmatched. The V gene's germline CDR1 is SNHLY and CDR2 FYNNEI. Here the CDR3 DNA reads TGTGCCAGCATGCGGGACAGGAGTTCACCCCTCCACTTT. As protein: CASMRDRSSPLHF.

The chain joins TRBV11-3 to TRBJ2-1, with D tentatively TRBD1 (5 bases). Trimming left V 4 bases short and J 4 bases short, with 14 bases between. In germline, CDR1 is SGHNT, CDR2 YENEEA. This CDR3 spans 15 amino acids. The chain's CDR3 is CASSSSRQFYNEQFF. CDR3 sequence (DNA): TGTGCCAGCAGCTCCAGCCGACAGTTTTACAATGAGCAGTTCTTC.

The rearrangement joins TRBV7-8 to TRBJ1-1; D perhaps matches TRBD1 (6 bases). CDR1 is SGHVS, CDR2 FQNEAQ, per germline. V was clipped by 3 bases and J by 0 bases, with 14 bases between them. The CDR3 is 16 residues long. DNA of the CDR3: TGTGCCAGCAGCTTCCAGGGGACGTCCATGAACACTGAAGCTTTCTTT. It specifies CASSFQGTSMNTEAFF. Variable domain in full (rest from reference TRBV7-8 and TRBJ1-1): GAGVSQSPRYKVAKRGQDVALRCDPISGHVSLFWYQQALGQGPEFLTYFQNEAQLDKSGLPSDRFFAERPEGSVSTLKIQRTQQEDSAVYLCASSFQGTSMNTEAFFGQGTRLTVV.

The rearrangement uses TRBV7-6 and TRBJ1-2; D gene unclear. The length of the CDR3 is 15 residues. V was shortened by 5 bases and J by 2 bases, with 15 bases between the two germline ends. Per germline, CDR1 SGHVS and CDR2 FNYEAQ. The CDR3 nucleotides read TGTGCCAGCAGCCCGACTATTGGACGGAACTATGGCTACACCTTC. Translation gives CASSPTIGRNYGYTF.

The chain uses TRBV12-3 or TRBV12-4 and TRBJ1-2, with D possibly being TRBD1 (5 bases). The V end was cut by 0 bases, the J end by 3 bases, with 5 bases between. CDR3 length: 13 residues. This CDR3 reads CASSLAGHYGYTF. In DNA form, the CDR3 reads TGTGCCAGCAGTTTAGCGGGGCACTATGGCTACACCTTC.

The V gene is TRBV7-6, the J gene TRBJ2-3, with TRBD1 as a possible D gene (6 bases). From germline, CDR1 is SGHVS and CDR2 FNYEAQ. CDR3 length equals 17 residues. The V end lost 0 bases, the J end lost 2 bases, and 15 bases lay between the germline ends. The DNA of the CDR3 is TGTGCCAGCAGCTTAGCGCAGGGACAAGATTACACAGATACGCAGTATTTT. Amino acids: CASSLAQGQDYTDTQYF.

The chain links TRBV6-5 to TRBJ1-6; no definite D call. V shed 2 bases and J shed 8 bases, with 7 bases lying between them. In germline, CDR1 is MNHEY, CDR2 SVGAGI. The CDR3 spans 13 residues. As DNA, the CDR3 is TGTGCCAGCAGTTACATCCCTGATTCACCCCTCCACTTT. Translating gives CASSYIPDSPLHF.

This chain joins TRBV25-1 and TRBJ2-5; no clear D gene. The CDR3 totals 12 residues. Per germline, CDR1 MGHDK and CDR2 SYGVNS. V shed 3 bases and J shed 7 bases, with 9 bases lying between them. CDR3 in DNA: TGTGCCAGCAGTGATTTGGGCTGGACCCAGTACTTC. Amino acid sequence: CASSDLGWTQYF. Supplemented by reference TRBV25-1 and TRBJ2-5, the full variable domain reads EADIYQTPRYLVIGTGKKITLECSQTMGHDKMYWYQQDPGMELHLIHYSYGVNSTEKGDLSSESTVSRIRTEHFPLTLESARPSHTSQYLCASSDLGWTQYFGPGTRLLVL.

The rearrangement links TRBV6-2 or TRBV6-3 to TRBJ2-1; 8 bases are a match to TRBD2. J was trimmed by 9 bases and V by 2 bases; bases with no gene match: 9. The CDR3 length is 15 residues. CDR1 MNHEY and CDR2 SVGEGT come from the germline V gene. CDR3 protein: CASSYNRGGPAEQFF. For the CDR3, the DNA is TGTGCCAGCAGTTACAACCGGGGGGGGCCTGCTGAGCAGTTCTTC.

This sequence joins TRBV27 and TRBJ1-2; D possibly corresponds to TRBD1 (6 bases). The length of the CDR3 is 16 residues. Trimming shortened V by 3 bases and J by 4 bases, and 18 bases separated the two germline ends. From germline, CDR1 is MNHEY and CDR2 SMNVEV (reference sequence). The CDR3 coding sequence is TGTGCCAGCAGTTTGTCAGGGGCCGTTGGGGTCTATGGCTACACCTTC. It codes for CASSLSGAVGVYGYTF.

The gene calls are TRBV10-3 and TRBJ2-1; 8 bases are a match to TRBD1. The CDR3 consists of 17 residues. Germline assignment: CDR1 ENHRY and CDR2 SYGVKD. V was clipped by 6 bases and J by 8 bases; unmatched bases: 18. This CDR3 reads CAIRGQNQGARRDEQFF. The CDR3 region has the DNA TGTGCCATCAGAGGCCAGAACCAGGGGGCCCGTCGGGATGAGCAGTTCTTC.

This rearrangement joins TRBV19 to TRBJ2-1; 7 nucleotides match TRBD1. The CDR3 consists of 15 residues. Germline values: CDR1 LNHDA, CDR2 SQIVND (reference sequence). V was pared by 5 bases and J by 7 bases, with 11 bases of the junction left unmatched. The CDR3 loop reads CASSSLLTGRNEQFF. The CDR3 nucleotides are TGTGCCAGTAGTTCCCTCCTGACAGGGAGAAATGAGCAGTTCTTC.

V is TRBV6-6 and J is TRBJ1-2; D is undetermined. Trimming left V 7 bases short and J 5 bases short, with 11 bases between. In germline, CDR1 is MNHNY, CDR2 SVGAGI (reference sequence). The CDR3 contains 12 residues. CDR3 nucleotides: TGTGCCAGCAATACAGAGAATTATGGCTACACCTTC. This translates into CASNTENYGYTF.

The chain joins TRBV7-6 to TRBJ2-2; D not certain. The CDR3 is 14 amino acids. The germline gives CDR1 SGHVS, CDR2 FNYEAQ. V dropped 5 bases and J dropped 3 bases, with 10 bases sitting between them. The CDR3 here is CASSKLVYTGELFF. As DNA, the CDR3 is TGTGCCAGCAGCAAGCTAGTTTACACCGGGGAGCTGTTTTTT.

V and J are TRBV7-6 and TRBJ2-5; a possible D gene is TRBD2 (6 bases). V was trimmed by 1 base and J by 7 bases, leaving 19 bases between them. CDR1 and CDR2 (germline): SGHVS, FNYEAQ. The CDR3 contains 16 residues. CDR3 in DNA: TGTGCCAGCAGCTTAGGGGTCCCGGGGTCGGGGGTGACCCAGTACTTC. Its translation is CASSLGVPGSGVTQYF.